The clone carrying this T cell receptor (beta chain) was detected a few times. Antigen specificity is unknown. This sample is part of a study of T cell repertoires in cytomegalovirus infection. Whole-study context: CMV infection together with matching HLA type was indicated by public TCR beta signatures. Whole-study results and caveats: Across the ex vivo response, the dominant clonotypes were HLA-C-restricted CMV-specific TCR beta clonotypes.

TCRdb called the reads again in MiXCR, with one record for every CDR3 protein. The table includes 160,000 or so distinct CDR3 sequences, about 20% detected once. Sequenced material: CD8+ T cells from cultured PBMCs, taken from culture after CMV antigen stimulation. The sequence was collected from a human donor in good health (CMV status not recorded). Some clones in this sample may be carry-over from other donors' samples.

Written as DNA, the CDR3 is TGTGCCAGCAGGTACACAGGGGCCACCGGGGAGCTGTTTTTT. Protein product: CASRYTGATGELFF. V gene TRBV6-1 combines with J gene TRBJ2-2, with 7 bases that match TRBD1. Germline CDR1 reads MNHNS; CDR2 reads SASEGT. This CDR3 contains 14 residues. Trimming took 6 bases from V and 4 from J; bases not matched to a gene: 5.